The present TCR beta chain was sequenced within a study of blood T cell repertoires in COVID-19. Repertoires were generated with immunoSEQ multiplex PCR, while TCRdb's copy carries only in-frame clones and drops some. The data contain about 62,000 clones, around 87% of them singletons. The germline V and J ends were trimmed by 5 bases and 4 bases, with 11 bases remaining between them. Germline values: CDR1 SGHTA, CDR2 FQGNSA. The length of the CDR3 is 14 residues. This clonotype was sampled from a woman aged 60-75 years with COVID-19, enrolled during active disease. The sequencing sample was made of peripheral blood. This chain joins TRBV7-2 and TRBJ1-4; D is undetermined. In DNA form, the CDR3 reads TGTGCCAGCAGCCCCCAGGCCATTAATGAAAAACTGTTTTTT. Encoded protein: CASSPQAINEKLFF. The full variable domain, completed using reference TRBV7-2 and TRBJ1-4, is GAGVSQSPSNKVTEKGKDVELRCDPISGHTALYWYRQSLGQGLEFLIYFQGNSAPDKSGLPSDRFSAERTGGSVSTLTIQRTQQEDSAVYLCASSPQAINEKLFFGSGTQLSVL.